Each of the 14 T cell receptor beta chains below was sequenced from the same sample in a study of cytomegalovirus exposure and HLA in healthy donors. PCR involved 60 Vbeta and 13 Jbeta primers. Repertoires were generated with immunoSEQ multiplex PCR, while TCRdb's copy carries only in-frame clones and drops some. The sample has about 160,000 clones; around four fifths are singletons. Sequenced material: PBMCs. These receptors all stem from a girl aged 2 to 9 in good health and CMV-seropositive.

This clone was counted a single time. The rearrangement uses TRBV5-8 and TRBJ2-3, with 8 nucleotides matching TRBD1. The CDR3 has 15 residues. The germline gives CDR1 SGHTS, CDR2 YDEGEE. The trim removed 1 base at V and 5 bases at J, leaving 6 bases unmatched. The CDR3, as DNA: TGTGCCAGCAGCTTGCAGGGGGCGCGAAAAGATACGCAGTATTTT. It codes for CASSLQGARKDTQYF.

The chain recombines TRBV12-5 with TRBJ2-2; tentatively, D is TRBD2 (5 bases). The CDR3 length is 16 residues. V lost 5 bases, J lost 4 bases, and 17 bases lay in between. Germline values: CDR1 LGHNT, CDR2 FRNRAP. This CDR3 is CASGPTGGRGTGELFF. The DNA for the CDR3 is TGTGCTAGTGGTCCAACGGGCGGGCGTGGCACCGGGGAGCTGTTTTTT.

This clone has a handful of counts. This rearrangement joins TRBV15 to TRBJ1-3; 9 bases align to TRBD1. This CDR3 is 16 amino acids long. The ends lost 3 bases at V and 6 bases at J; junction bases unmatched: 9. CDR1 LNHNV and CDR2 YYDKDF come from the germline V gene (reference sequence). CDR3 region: CATSSTTGGRKNTIYF. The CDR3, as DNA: TGTGCCACCAGCAGCACCACAGGGGGCCGAAAAAACACCATATATTTT.

The CDR3 coding sequence is TGTGCCAGCAGTGGTGCTAGCGGGCCGAGGGAGGATACGCAGTATTTT. It translates to CASSGASGPREDTQYF. The chain uses TRBV6-1 and TRBJ2-3, with 8 positions matching TRBD2. The CDR3 spans 16 residues. V shed 4 bases, J shed 6 bases, and the junction held 12 bases outside the gene matches. CDR1 is MNHNS, CDR2 SASEGT, per germline.

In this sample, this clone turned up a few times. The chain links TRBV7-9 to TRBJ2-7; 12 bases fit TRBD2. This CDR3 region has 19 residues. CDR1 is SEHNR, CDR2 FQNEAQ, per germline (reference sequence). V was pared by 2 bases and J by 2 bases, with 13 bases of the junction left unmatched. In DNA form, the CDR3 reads TGTGCCAGCAGCTTATGGGAGTGGACTAGCGGGACCTCCCCCTACGAGCAGTACTTC. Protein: CASSLWEWTSGTSPYEQYF.

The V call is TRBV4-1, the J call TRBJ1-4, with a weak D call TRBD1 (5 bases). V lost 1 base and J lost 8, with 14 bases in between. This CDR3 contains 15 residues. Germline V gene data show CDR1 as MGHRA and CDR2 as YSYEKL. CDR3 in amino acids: CASSQGNRWNEKLFF. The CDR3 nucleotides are TGCGCCAGCAGCCAAGGGAACAGGTGGAACGAAAAACTGTTTTTT.

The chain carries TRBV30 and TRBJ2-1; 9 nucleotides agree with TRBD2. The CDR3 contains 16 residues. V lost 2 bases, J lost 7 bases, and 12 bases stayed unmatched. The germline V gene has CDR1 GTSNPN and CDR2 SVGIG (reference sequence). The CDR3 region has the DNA TGTGCCTGGAGTACCCCCCCCCTCCTAGCGGGGAATGAGCAGTTCTTC. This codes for CAWSTPPLLAGNEQFF.

Here the CDR3 reads CASTPVRWNTGELFF. CDR3 nucleotides: TGTGCCAGCACCCCCGTGCGGTGGAACACCGGGGAGCTGTTTTTT. The V and J genes are TRBV7-9 and TRBJ2-2; D not resolved. Trimming took 7 bases from V and 1 from J, leaving 13 bases between them. In germline, CDR1 is SEHNR, CDR2 FQNEAQ (reference sequence). The CDR3 is made up of 15 amino acids.

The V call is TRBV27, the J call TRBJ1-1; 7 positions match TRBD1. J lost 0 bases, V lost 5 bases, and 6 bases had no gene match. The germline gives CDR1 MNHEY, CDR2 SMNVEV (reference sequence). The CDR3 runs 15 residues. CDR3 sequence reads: CASSIRTGMNTEAFF. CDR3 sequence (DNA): TGTGCCAGCAGTATCCGGACAGGTATGAACACTGAAGCTTTCTTT.

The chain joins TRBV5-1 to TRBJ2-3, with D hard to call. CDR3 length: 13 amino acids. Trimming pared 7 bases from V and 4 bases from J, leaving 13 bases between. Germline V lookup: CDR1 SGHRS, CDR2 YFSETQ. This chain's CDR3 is CASSPASADTQYF. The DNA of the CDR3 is TGCGCCAGCTCCCCAGCGTCGGCAGATACGCAGTATTTT.

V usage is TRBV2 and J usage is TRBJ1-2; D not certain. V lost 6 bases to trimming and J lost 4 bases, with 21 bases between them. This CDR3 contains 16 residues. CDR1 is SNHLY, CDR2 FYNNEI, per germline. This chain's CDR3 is CASRRRIGQSSYGYTF. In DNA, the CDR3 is TGTGCCAGCAGGCGACGGATTGGGCAGTCGAGCTATGGCTACACCTTC.

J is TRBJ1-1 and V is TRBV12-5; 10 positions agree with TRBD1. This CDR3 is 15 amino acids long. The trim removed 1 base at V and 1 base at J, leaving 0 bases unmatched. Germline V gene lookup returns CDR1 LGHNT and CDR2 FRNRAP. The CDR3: CASGLGQGANTEAFF. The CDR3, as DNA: TGTGCTAGTGGTTTGGGACAGGGGGCGAACACTGAAGCTTTCTTT.

CDR3 DNA: TGTGCCAGCAGCTTTCCTCCGGGACTAGCGGGAGGTAGGAGGAATGAGCAGTTCTTC. It codes for CASSFPPGLAGGRRNEQFF. The gene calls are TRBV5-6 and TRBJ2-1; 15 nucleotides align to TRBD2. The CDR3 sequence is 19 residues long. Germline V gives CDR1 SGHDT, CDR2 YYEEEE. Germline trimming cut 2 bases from V and 7 bases from J; bases unmatched to any gene: 13. Based on the CDR3 plus reference TRBV5-6 and TRBJ2-1, the full variable domain is DAGVTQSPTHLIKTRGQQVTLRCSPKSGHDTVSWYQQALGQGPQFIFQYYEEEERQRGNFPDRFSGHQFPNYSSELNVNALLLGDSALYLCASSFPPGLAGGRRNEQFFGPGTRLTVL.

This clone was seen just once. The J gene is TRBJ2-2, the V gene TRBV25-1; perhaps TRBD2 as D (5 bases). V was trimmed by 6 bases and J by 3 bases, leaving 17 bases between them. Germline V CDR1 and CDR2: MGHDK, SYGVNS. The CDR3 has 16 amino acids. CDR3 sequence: CASSAPLGGYTGELFF. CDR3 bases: TGTGCCAGCAGCGCTCCTCTCGGAGGTTACACCGGGGAGCTGTTTTTT.